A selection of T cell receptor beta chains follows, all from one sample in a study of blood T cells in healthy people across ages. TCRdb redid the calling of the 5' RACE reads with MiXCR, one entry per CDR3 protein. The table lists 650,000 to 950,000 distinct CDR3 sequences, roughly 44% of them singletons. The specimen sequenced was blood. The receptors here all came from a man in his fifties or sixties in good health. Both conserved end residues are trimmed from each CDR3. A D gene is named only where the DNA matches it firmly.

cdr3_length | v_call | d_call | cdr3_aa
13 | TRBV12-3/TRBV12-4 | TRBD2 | ASSLATSGGNEEF
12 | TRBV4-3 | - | ASSQKSGPGGYT
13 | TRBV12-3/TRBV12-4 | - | ASSFRSGRNQPQH
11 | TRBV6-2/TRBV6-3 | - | ASSSSTAYEQY
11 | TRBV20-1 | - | SADRDSYNEQF
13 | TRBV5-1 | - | ASSLGDLEQETQY
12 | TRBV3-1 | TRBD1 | ASSRGDRQETQY
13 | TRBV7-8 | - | ASSLATYSNQPQH
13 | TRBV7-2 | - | ASSLAAGVGNTIY
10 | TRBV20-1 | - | SAREGGQPQH
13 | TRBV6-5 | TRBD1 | ASIPNRGGNYGYT
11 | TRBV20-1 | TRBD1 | SARTGGPNEQF
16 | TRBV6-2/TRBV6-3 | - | ASSCPRGGDGVQETQY
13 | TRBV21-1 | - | ASSVFWEVSQPQH
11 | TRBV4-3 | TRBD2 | ASSPSGGDEQF
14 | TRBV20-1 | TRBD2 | SARGLAGSPYNEQF
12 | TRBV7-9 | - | ASSLVALNTEAF
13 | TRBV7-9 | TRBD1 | ASSLTGVPHNEQF
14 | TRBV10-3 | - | AISEGGTRMPYERY
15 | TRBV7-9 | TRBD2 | ASSLGGTSGATGEQF
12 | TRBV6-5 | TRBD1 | ASSRDSLSYEQY
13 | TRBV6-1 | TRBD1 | ASSTSTGGNSPLH
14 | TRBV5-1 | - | ASSLDGFENNQPQH